This T cell receptor beta chain was recorded in a study of blood T cell repertoires in COVID-19. Study-wide background: COVID-19 samples from acute and convalescent phases originated in the United States, Italy and Spain. From T cells, B-cell-depleted T cells, or PBMCs came the material, which was cDNA or gDNA.

The CDR3 covers 13 residues. The V gene's germline CDR1 is LNHNV and CDR2 YYDKDF (reference sequence). Trimming cost V 3 bases and J 2 bases, with 2 bases left between them. Per the authors' pipeline: Nucleated cell number was recorded as an estimate derived from reference gene primer amplification. The table came from immunoSEQ multiplex PCR; TCRdb's copy has only in-frame clones and leaves some out. V and J calls and clone size follow that table, whereas D and trimming were derived from the DNA. The sample records just under 50,000 clones, around 80% being singletons. The sample comprised peripheral blood. This chain joins TRBV15 and TRBJ2-6; D is unresolved. The sequence derives from a human donor in a cohort sampled during active COVID-19. CDR3 sequence (DNA): TGTGCCACCAGCAGCACTGGGGCCAACGTCCTGACTTTC. This encodes CATSSTGANVLTF.